This T cell receptor beta chain emerged from a study of shared clonotypes between healthy human individuals. TCRdb's copy holds only in-frame clones and misses some; the assay was immunoSEQ multiplex PCR. The sample carries about 1 million clones, around 76% recorded once. Trimming removed 0 bases from V and 4 bases from J; junction bases left unmatched: 6. Germline V gene sequence: CDR1 SQVTM, CDR2 ANQGSEA. The CDR3 extends over 15 amino acids. The rearrangement uses TRBV29-1 and TRBJ2-7; 10 positions match TRBD1. This receptor was taken from a young man in good health. The sequencing input was memory CD4+ T cells sorted from blood. The subset here: CD45RA-negative fraction. The CDR3 is CSVEDTGGQGYEQYF. DNA of the CDR3: TGCAGCGTTGAAGATACAGGGGGACAGGGGTACGAGCAGTACTTC.